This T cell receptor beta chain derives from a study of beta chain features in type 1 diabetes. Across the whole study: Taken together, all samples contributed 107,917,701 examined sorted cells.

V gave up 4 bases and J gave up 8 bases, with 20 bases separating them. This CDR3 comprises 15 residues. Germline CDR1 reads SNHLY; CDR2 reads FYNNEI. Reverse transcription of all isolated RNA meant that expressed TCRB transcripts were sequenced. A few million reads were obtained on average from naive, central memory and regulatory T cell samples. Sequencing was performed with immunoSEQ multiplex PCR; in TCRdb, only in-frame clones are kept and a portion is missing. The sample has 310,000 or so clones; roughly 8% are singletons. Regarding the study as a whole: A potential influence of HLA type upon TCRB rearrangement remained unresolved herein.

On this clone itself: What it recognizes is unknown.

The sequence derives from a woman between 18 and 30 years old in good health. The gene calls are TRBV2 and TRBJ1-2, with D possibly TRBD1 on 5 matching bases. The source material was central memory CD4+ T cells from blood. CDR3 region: CASSGFGDALVGYTF. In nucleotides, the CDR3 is TGTGCCAGCAGTGGGTTCGGGGACGCTTTGGTCGGCTACACCTTC.